The rows below give T cell receptor beta chains drawn from one sample of a study of cytomegalovirus exposure and HLA in healthy donors. Measured with immunoSEQ multiplex PCR; TCRdb has only the in-frame clones, and not every one. The table records under 250,000 clones, 75% to 90% of them present only once. Material: PBMCs. The receptor set was obtained from a woman in her thirties or forties in good health and CMV-seronegative. CDR3s include the opening cysteine and the closing phenylalanine or tryptophan. A D gene is named only where the DNA matches it firmly. Some rows mark clone size as missing; the rest say once, few, many or name a class of expanded clone.

abundance: NA; v_gene: TRBV5-8; d_gene: NA; j_gene: TRBJ2-2; CDR3nt: TGTGCCAGCAGCTTTCTTGGGCGAGCGAACACCGGGGAGCTGTTTTTT; CDR3aa: CASSFLGRANTGELFF
abundance: NA; v_gene: TRBV5-4; d_gene: TRBD2; j_gene: TRBJ2-3; CDR3nt: TGTGCCAGCAGCCCCCGGGAGGCGAGCACAGATACGCAGTATTTT; CDR3aa: CASSPREASTDTQYF
abundance: NA; v_gene: TRBV7-9; d_gene: NA; j_gene: TRBJ2-7; CDR3nt: TGTGCCAGCAGCATAACAGGAAACTCCTACGAGCAGTACTTC; CDR3aa: CASSITGNSYEQYF
abundance: NA; v_gene: TRBV27; d_gene: TRBD1; j_gene: TRBJ2-7; CDR3nt: TGTGCCAGCAGTTTAGGGACAGGCTACGAGCAGTACTTC; CDR3aa: CASSLGTGYEQYF
abundance: NA; v_gene: TRBV4-1; d_gene: NA; j_gene: TRBJ1-3; CDR3nt: TGCGCCAGCAGCCAAGTAGTACAGGCTCGAAACACCATATATTTT; CDR3aa: CASSQVVQARNTIYF
abundance: few; v_gene: TRBV4-1; d_gene: TRBD2; j_gene: TRBJ2-7; CDR3nt: TGCGCCAGCAGCCAGACCGTAGCGGGTAGGAGCTCCTACGAGCAGTACTTC; CDR3aa: CASSQTVAGRSSYEQYF
abundance: NA; v_gene: TRBV6-5; d_gene: NA; j_gene: TRBJ2-2; CDR3nt: TGTGCCAGCAGTTACGACAGATACACCGGGGAGCTGTTTTTT; CDR3aa: CASSYDRYTGELFF
abundance: NA; v_gene: TRBV19; d_gene: NA; j_gene: TRBJ1-1; CDR3nt: TGTGCCAGTCGCCCCTCGAGGCGGCCCAACACTGAAGCTTTCTTT; CDR3aa: CASRPSRRPNTEAFF
abundance: NA; v_gene: TRBV5-1; d_gene: TRBD1; j_gene: TRBJ2-3; CDR3nt: TGCGCCAGCAGTGGGCTTTTTCCGGGACAGCTCACAGATACGCAGTATTTT; CDR3aa: CASSGLFPGQLTDTQYF
abundance: NA; v_gene: TRBV27; d_gene: NA; j_gene: TRBJ2-1; CDR3nt: TGTGCCAGCAGTTTAGCCGGGACCTACAATGAGCAGTTCTTC; CDR3aa: CASSLAGTYNEQFF
abundance: NA; v_gene: TRBV9; d_gene: NA; j_gene: TRBJ1-3; CDR3nt: TGTGCCAGCAGCGTCCAGGTCGCTGGAAACACCATATATTTT; CDR3aa: CASSVQVAGNTIYF
abundance: NA; v_gene: TRBV4-2; d_gene: NA; j_gene: TRBJ1-2; CDR3nt: TGTGCCAGCAGCCAAGGAGGCGGCTACTATGGCTACACCTTC; CDR3aa: CASSQGGGYYGYTF
abundance: NA; v_gene: TRBV7-3; d_gene: NA; j_gene: TRBJ2-5; CDR3nt: TGTGCCAGCAGCCTCGCGGGGGAGACCCAGTACTTC; CDR3aa: CASSLAGETQYF
abundance: NA; v_gene: TRBV5-4; d_gene: TRBD2; j_gene: TRBJ2-2; CDR3nt: TGTGCCCTAGGCGGGGGTTTGGCCGGGGAGCTGTTTTTT; CDR3aa: CALGGGLAGELFF
abundance: NA; v_gene: TRBV6-5; d_gene: TRBD1; j_gene: TRBJ1-2; CDR3nt: TGTGCCAGCAGCCCCGGGACAGGGAAATCCTATGGCTACACCTTC; CDR3aa: CASSPGTGKSYGYTF
abundance: NA; v_gene: TRBV29-1; d_gene: TRBD2; j_gene: TRBJ2-1; CDR3nt: TGCAGCGTTGACGGGGCTAGCGGGAGCGATGAGCAGTTCTTC; CDR3aa: CSVDGASGSDEQFF
abundance: NA; v_gene: TRBV15; d_gene: NA; j_gene: TRBJ2-3; CDR3nt: TGTGCCACCAGCAAAGGACAAGACAGGTTCACAGATACGCAGTATTTT; CDR3aa: CATSKGQDRFTDTQYF
abundance: NA; v_gene: TRBV25-1; d_gene: TRBD1; j_gene: TRBJ2-5; CDR3nt: TGTGCCAGCAGTCGGGGGACAGGGTGGGAGACCCAGTACTTC; CDR3aa: CASSRGTGWETQYF
abundance: NA; v_gene: TRBV7-2; d_gene: NA; j_gene: TRBJ1-2; CDR3nt: TGTGCCAGCAGTCTTGGCAGGGACTATGGCTACACCTTC; CDR3aa: CASSLGRDYGYTF
abundance: NA; v_gene: TRBV15; d_gene: NA; j_gene: TRBJ2-2; CDR3nt: TGTGCCACCAGCAGAGATTACGGACAACTACGTAACACCGGGGAGCTGTTTTTT; CDR3aa: CATSRDYGQLRNTGELFF
abundance: NA; v_gene: TRBV27; d_gene: TRBD2; j_gene: TRBJ2-7; CDR3nt: TGTGCCAGCAGTTGGCGCGGGAGCGGGTCCTACGAGCAGTACTTC; CDR3aa: CASSWRGSGSYEQYF
abundance: few; v_gene: TRBV2; d_gene: NA; j_gene: TRBJ1-2; CDR3nt: TGTGCCAGCAGTCAACAGTGGAACTATGGCTACACCTTC; CDR3aa: CASSQQWNYGYTF
abundance: NA; v_gene: TRBV28; d_gene: TRBD2; j_gene: TRBJ2-2; CDR3nt: TGTGCCAGCGTCCCGGGACTAGCGGTGCCCGGGGAGCTGTTTTTT; CDR3aa: CASVPGLAVPGELFF
abundance: once; v_gene: TRBV28; d_gene: TRBD1; j_gene: TRBJ1-1; CDR3nt: TGTGCCAGTTACTCCGGGACAGGGCGAGAAGCTTTCTTT; CDR3aa: CASYSGTGREAFF
abundance: once; v_gene: TRBV9; d_gene: TRBD1; j_gene: TRBJ1-1; CDR3nt: TGTGCCAGCAGCGAGACAGGGGATAGGGCTGAAGCTTTCTTT; CDR3aa: CASSETGDRAEAFF
abundance: once; v_gene: TRBV5-1; d_gene: TRBD2; j_gene: TRBJ2-3; CDR3nt: TGCGCCAGCAGGCCCCAGCGGGAGGTAGATACGCAGTATTTT; CDR3aa: CASRPQREVDTQYF
abundance: NA; v_gene: TRBV6-1; d_gene: NA; j_gene: TRBJ1-2; CDR3nt: TGTGCCAGCAGGGATCGGGGTGGCTACACCTTC; CDR3aa: CASRDRGGYTF
abundance: NA; v_gene: TRBV9; d_gene: NA; j_gene: TRBJ2-2; CDR3nt: TGTGCCAGCAGCGTAGATAGGACATCGAACACCGGGGAGCTGTTTTTT; CDR3aa: CASSVDRTSNTGELFF
abundance: once; v_gene: TRBV28; d_gene: TRBD2; j_gene: TRBJ2-7; CDR3nt: TGTGCCAGCAGCCTCGGACTAGCGGTGACCGAGTACTTC; CDR3aa: CASSLGLAVTEYF
abundance: NA; v_gene: TRBV4-2; d_gene: TRBD2; j_gene: TRBJ2-3; CDR3nt: TGTGCCAGCAGTGCAGCGGGAGCTACAGATACGCAGTATTTT; CDR3aa: CASSAAGATDTQYF
abundance: NA; v_gene: TRBV30; d_gene: NA; j_gene: TRBJ2-7; CDR3nt: TGTGCCTGGATCGAGGGAACGGCCCGGGACGAGCAGTACTTC; CDR3aa: CAWIEGTARDEQYF
abundance: NA; v_gene: TRBV15; d_gene: NA; j_gene: TRBJ2-5; CDR3nt: TGTGCCACCAGCAGAGGAAGAGGTGGGGAGGAGGAGACCCAGTACTTC; CDR3aa: CATSRGRGGEEETQYF
abundance: NA; v_gene: TRBV7-9; d_gene: NA; j_gene: TRBJ2-7; CDR3nt: TGTGCCAGCAGCTTAGGGGGAGACGAGCAGTACTTC; CDR3aa: CASSLGGDEQYF
abundance: NA; v_gene: TRBV30; d_gene: NA; j_gene: TRBJ1-5; CDR3nt: TGTGCCTGGGCTCCGAGTAGCAATCAGCCCCAGCATTTT; CDR3aa: CAWAPSSNQPQHF
abundance: NA; v_gene: TRBV28; d_gene: TRBD2; j_gene: TRBJ2-1; CDR3nt: TGTGCCAGCAGTTTGGGACTAGCGGGACTCAATGAGCAGTTCTTC; CDR3aa: CASSLGLAGLNEQFF
abundance: NA; v_gene: TRBV19; d_gene: TRBD2; j_gene: TRBJ2-5; CDR3nt: TGTGCCAGTAGTATCGGTTCAGCGGGAGGAGAGACCCAGTACTTC; CDR3aa: CASSIGSAGGETQYF
abundance: few; v_gene: TRBV30; d_gene: TRBD1; j_gene: TRBJ1-5; CDR3nt: TGTGCCTGGAGTCCCGGGACAGGTGGTTATGATCAGCCCCAGCATTTT; CDR3aa: CAWSPGTGGYDQPQHF
abundance: NA; v_gene: TRBV5-4; d_gene: NA; j_gene: TRBJ2-5; CDR3nt: TGTGCCAGCAGCTTGCCCTTACAAGAGACCCAGTACTTC; CDR3aa: CASSLPLQETQYF
abundance: NA; v_gene: TRBV27; d_gene: NA; j_gene: TRBJ1-2; CDR3nt: TGTGCCAGCAGCCTGACAGTGATCTATGGCTACACCTTC; CDR3aa: CASSLTVIYGYTF
abundance: NA; v_gene: TRBV9; d_gene: NA; j_gene: TRBJ2-7; CDR3nt: TGTGCCAGCAGCCCCCGAGCGGTTTCCTACGAGCAGTACTTC; CDR3aa: CASSPRAVSYEQYF
abundance: once; v_gene: TRBV19; d_gene: TRBD1; j_gene: TRBJ2-7; CDR3nt: TGTGCCAGTAGTTCCGGGACAGGGGTCTACGAGCAGTACTTC; CDR3aa: CASSSGTGVYEQYF
abundance: few; v_gene: TRBV7-9; d_gene: TRBD2; j_gene: TRBJ2-2; CDR3nt: TGTTCCAGCAGCTTATTAAGCGGGGGCCACACCGGGGAGCTGTTTTTT; CDR3aa: CSSSLLSGGHTGELFF
abundance: once; v_gene: TRBV5-1; d_gene: TRBD1; j_gene: TRBJ2-7; CDR3nt: TGCGCCAGCAGCTTGGATGGACAGGGGGTTCTAGACGACTTC; CDR3aa: CASSLDGQGVLDDF
abundance: once; v_gene: TRBV2; d_gene: NA; j_gene: TRBJ2-7; CDR3nt: TGTGCCAGCAGTTTTTTCGGACGGACAACCTACGAGCAGTACTTC; CDR3aa: CASSFFGRTTYEQYF
abundance: once; v_gene: TRBV30; d_gene: NA; j_gene: TRBJ1-2; CDR3nt: TGTGCCTGGAGTGTACTCGGGATCTATGGCTACACCTTC; CDR3aa: CAWSVLGIYGYTF
abundance: NA; v_gene: TRBV11-2; d_gene: NA; j_gene: TRBJ1-4; CDR3nt: TGTGCCAGCAGCTTAGCTTTCCATGAAAAACTGTTTTTT; CDR3aa: CASSLAFHEKLFF
abundance: NA; v_gene: TRBV15; d_gene: NA; j_gene: TRBJ2-7; CDR3nt: TGTGCCACCAGCAGAGCTCTACCGGGGGTTTGGGCCTACGAGCAGTACTTC; CDR3aa: CATSRALPGVWAYEQYF
abundance: few; v_gene: TRBV7-2; d_gene: NA; j_gene: TRBJ2-1; CDR3nt: TGTGCCAGCAGCGTCGTCCCCGTACGGGACAATGAGCAGTTCTTC; CDR3aa: CASSVVPVRDNEQFF
abundance: NA; v_gene: TRBV4-1; d_gene: NA; j_gene: TRBJ1-1; CDR3nt: TGCGCCAGCAGCCAAGACAGGGCTGGCGGCACTGAAGCTTTCTTT; CDR3aa: CASSQDRAGGTEAFF
abundance: NA; v_gene: TRBV9; d_gene: TRBD2; j_gene: TRBJ2-5; CDR3nt: TGTGCCAGCAGCGTAGAGACTAGCGGGAGGGCAGAGACCCAGTACTTC; CDR3aa: CASSVETSGRAETQYF
abundance: NA; v_gene: TRBV19; d_gene: NA; j_gene: TRBJ2-7; CDR3nt: TGTGCCACCTCTACGTCCTCGGGAAACGAGCAGTACTTC; CDR3aa: CATSTSSGNEQYF
abundance: NA; v_gene: TRBV5-4; d_gene: TRBD2; j_gene: TRBJ2-7; CDR3nt: TGTGCCAGCAGCTCAGGACTAGCGGGAGGGCCTAGCCCCGTCTACGAGCAGTACTTC; CDR3aa: CASSSGLAGGPSPVYEQYF
abundance: NA; v_gene: TRBV6-1; d_gene: NA; j_gene: TRBJ2-7; CDR3nt: TGTGCCAGCAGCGCGGGCGGTCTTGACCACGAGCAGTACTTC; CDR3aa: CASSAGGLDHEQYF
abundance: NA; v_gene: TRBV2; d_gene: NA; j_gene: TRBJ1-1; CDR3nt: TGTGCCAGCAGTGTGACAAATAGGTACACTGAAGCTTTCTTT; CDR3aa: CASSVTNRYTEAFF